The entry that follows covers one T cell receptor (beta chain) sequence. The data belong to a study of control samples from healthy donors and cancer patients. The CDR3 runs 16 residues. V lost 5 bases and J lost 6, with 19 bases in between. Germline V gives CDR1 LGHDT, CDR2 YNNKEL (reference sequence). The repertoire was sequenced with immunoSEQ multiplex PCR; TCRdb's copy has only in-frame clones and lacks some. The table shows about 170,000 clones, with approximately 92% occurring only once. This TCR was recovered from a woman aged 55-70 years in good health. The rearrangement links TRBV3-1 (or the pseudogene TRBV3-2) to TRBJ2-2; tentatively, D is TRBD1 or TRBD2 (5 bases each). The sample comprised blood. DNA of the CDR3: TGTGCCAGCAGCAAATCGCTTGAGGGGATGGCCGGGGAGCTGTTTTTT. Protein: CASSKSLEGMAGELFF.